The 4 T cell receptor beta chains presented below share a single source sample, sequenced in a study of blood T cell repertoires in COVID-19. The data were produced by immunoSEQ multiplex PCR, yet TCRdb's version contains in-frame clones alone and is incomplete. The repertoire holds fewer than 500,000 clones, with roughly 89% as singletons. Material: peripheral blood. These receptors were collected from a man younger than 35 with COVID-19, enrolled during active disease.

The chain is built from TRBV6-5 and TRBJ2-1; 10 nucleotides align to TRBD2. With 6 bases clipped from V and 2 bases from J, the junction kept 4 bases outside the gene matches. The CDR3 extends over 15 amino acids. Germline CDR1 reads MNHEY; CDR2 reads SVGAGI. CDR3 coding DNA: TGTGCCAGCAGCCAACTAGCGGGACCCTACAATGAGCAGTTCTTC. Translated: CASSQLAGPYNEQFF.

The genes are TRBV5-1 and TRBJ2-7; 8 bases fit TRBD1. The CDR3 contains 13 residues. Germline CDR1 and CDR2: SGHRS and YFSETQ. V was pared by 3 bases and J by 5 bases, with 4 bases of the junction left unmatched. CDR3 residues: CASSSGQANEQYF. CDR3 nucleotides: TGCGCCAGCAGCTCGGGACAGGCCAACGAGCAGTACTTC.

The gene calls are TRBV7-8 and TRBJ2-1; TRBD1 matches 7 bases. J gave up 9 bases and V 3 bases, and 5 bases lay outside the gene matches. This CDR3 is 13 amino acids long. Germline loops: CDR1 SGHVS, CDR2 FQNEAQ. CDR3 sequence reads: CASSLGRGREQFF. CDR3 sequence (DNA): TGTGCCAGCAGCTTGGGTAGGGGGCGTGAGCAGTTCTTC.

This clone came up once. CDR3 coding DNA: TGTGCCAGCACGACTCTAATCGGAGAGACCCAGTACTTC. It is translated as CASTTLIGETQYF. This chain uses TRBV2 with TRBJ2-5; D is unclear. The germline CDR1 and CDR2 sequences are SNHLY and FYNNEI. This CDR3 is 13 amino acids long. With 7 bases removed from V and 4 bases from J, the gap between germline ends came to 13 bases.